This T cell receptor (beta chain) was captured in a study of blood T cell repertoires in COVID-19. The CDR3 runs to 15 residues. Trimming removed 3 bases from V and 2 bases from J; junction bases left unmatched: 3. In germline, CDR1 is WSHSY, CDR2 SAAADI. Original analysis: Amplification from reference gene primers served as the basis for estimated nucleated cell counts. Assay used: immunoSEQ multiplex PCR; TCRdb lists only in-frame clones, some missing. From that table come the V and J calls and clone size; the DNA was used to work out D and trimming. This repertoire shows 150,000 to 200,000 clones, under 85% found once; its top ten account for about 9.1%.

This chain connects TRBV10-2 to TRBJ2-1, with 8 bases lining up with TRBD2. The sample taken for sequencing was peripheral blood. The sequence came from a woman of 80 years or more with acute or convalescent COVID-19. As DNA, the CDR3 is TGCGCCAGCAGTGAAATAGCGGGACCCTACAATGAGCAGTTCTTC. It translates to CASSEIAGPYNEQFF.